Each of the 30 T cell receptor beta chains below was sequenced from the same sample in a study of T cell responses to AZD1222 COVID-19 vaccine. The table came from immunoSEQ multiplex PCR; TCRdb's copy has only in-frame clones and leaves some out. The sample yields more than 70,000 clones, over 80% seen once. Sequenced material: peripheral blood, taken on day 0 of AZD1222 vaccination. All receptors derive from an adult in good health.

The rearrangement links TRBV12-3 or TRBV12-4 to TRBJ1-5; the D gene is possibly TRBD1 (5 bases). V dropped 3 bases and J dropped 7 bases, with 10 bases sitting between them. The CDR3 has 13 residues. CDR3 residues: CASSFEGRQPQHF. The DNA for the CDR3 is TGTGCCAGCAGTTTTGAGGGGAGGCAGCCCCAGCATTTT.

The gene calls are TRBV4-2 and TRBJ2-1; TRBD1 matches at 10 bases. CDR1 is LGHNA, CDR2 YNFKEQ, per germline. The CDR3 covers 16 residues. With 0 bases clipped from V and 9 bases from J, the junction kept 8 bases outside the gene matches. CDR3 DNA sequence: TGTGCCAGCAGCCAAGAGTTGGCGACAGGGGGCTTTGAGCAGTTCTTC. Its protein product is CASSQELATGGFEQFF.

The chain links TRBV28 to TRBJ2-7; 8 nucleotides match TRBD1. The junction had 5 bases not matched to a gene; V was cut back by 7 bases and J by 3 bases. In germline, CDR1 is MDHEN, CDR2 SYDVKM. CDR3 length equals 13 residues. The CDR3 DNA reads as TGTGCCAGCAAGACAGGGGCGATCTACGAGCAGTACTTC. Its protein product is CASKTGAIYEQYF.

The J gene is TRBJ1-1, the V gene TRBV29-1; 10 bases map to TRBD1. Losses at the gene ends were 5 bases for V and 5 bases for J; bases not matched to a gene: 8. The CDR3 is made up of 14 amino acids. The germline V gene encodes CDR1 SQVTM and CDR2 ANQGSEA. CDR3 loop: CSVYTPGQGTEAFF. CDR3 nucleotides: TGCAGCGTTTACACCCCGGGACAGGGGACTGAAGCTTTCTTT.

The genes are TRBV19 and TRBJ2-1; a weak D match, TRBD2 (6 bases). This CDR3 is built from 12 residues. Germline V gene data show CDR1 as LNHDA and CDR2 as SQIVND (reference sequence). V shed 10 bases and J shed 5 bases, with 12 bases lying between them. In DNA, the CDR3 is TGTGCCACCGGGACTTATAACAATGAGCAGTTCTTC. Its protein product is CATGTYNNEQFF.

Here the CDR3 reads CASSLGLAGSSSYEQYF. The CDR3 region has the DNA TGTGCCAGCAGTTTGGGACTAGCGGGCTCGAGCTCCTACGAGCAGTACTTC. The V call is TRBV27, the J call TRBJ2-7, with TRBD2 matching 12 bases. This CDR3 contains 17 residues. Looked up from germline, CDR1 is MNHEY and CDR2 is SMNVEV (reference sequence). J gave up 0 bases and V 3 bases, and 6 bases lay outside the gene matches.

This chain uses TRBV18 with TRBJ2-7, with 12 bases fitting TRBD2. Germline assignment: CDR1 KGHSH and CDR2 LQKENI. The CDR3 loop spans 15 amino acids. Trimming took 4 bases from V and 6 from J; bases not matched to a gene: 7. The CDR3, as DNA: TGTGCCAGCTCACTAAAGACTAGCGGGAGTTCCGAGCAGTACTTC. This codes for CASSLKTSGSSEQYF.

The chain combines TRBV3-1 (or the pseudogene TRBV3-2) with TRBJ1-2; the D gene is possibly TRBD1 (5 bases). Trimming took 1 base from V and 8 from J, leaving 14 bases between them. Germline assignment: CDR1 LGHDT and CDR2 YNNKEL (reference sequence). The CDR3 contains 14 residues. CDR3: CASSQGKEGRGYTF. CDR3 sequence (DNA): TGTGCCAGCAGCCAAGGGAAAGAGGGACGCGGCTACACCTTC.

This chain connects TRBV6-5 to TRBJ1-6; no firm D call. The germline gives CDR1 MNHEY, CDR2 SVGAGI. Trimming cost V 5 bases and J 6 bases, with 14 bases left between them. This CDR3 has 15 residues. For the CDR3, the DNA is TGTGCCAGCAGTCTCCTTGTAAGGGCTAATTCACCCCTCCACTTT. It translates to CASSLLVRANSPLHF.

The V and J genes are TRBV19 and TRBJ2-2; D is ambiguous. Germline V lookup: CDR1 LNHDA, CDR2 SQIVND (reference sequence). V lost 3 bases, J lost 6 bases, and 11 bases lay in between. The length of the CDR3 is 14 residues. CDR3 sequence (DNA): TGTGCCAGTAGTATCGGCAATGCCGCCGGGGAGCTGTTTTTT. Protein product: CASSIGNAAGELFF.

This rearrangement joins TRBV2 to TRBJ2-1, with 8 bases lining up with TRBD2. Germline V gene lookup returns CDR1 SNHLY and CDR2 FYNNEI. Trimming removed 6 bases from V and 1 base from J; junction bases left unmatched: 2. The CDR3 has 14 amino acids. The CDR3 region has the DNA TGTGCCAGCAGCGGGACTAGGTCCTACAATGAGCAGTTCTTC. Protein product: CASSGTRSYNEQFF.

This chain uses TRBV18 with TRBJ2-7, with D possibly TRBD1 on 5 matching bases. The germline CDR1 and CDR2 sequences are KGHSH and LQKENI. V was trimmed by 3 bases and J by 2 bases, leaving 8 bases between them. This CDR3 contains 13 residues. CDR3 protein: CASSPQGTYEQYF. The DNA for the CDR3 is TGTGCCAGCTCACCGCAGGGAACCTACGAGCAGTACTTC.

DNA of the CDR3: TGTGCCAGCAGCGTGGGGACCGGGAGGGGCTATGGCTACACCTTC. Translated, it gives CASSVGTGRGYGYTF. This rearrangement joins TRBV9 to TRBJ1-2, with D tentatively TRBD1 (5 bases). V lost 2 bases and J lost 4, with 15 bases in between. Per germline, CDR1 SGDLS and CDR2 YYNGEE. The CDR3 consists of 15 residues.

V is TRBV5-5 and J is TRBJ2-3; 10 bases map to TRBD1. The length of the CDR3 is 15 residues. The V gene end was trimmed by 4 bases and the J gene end by 4 bases; junction bases not matched to a gene: 6. Germline V gives CDR1 SGHKS, CDR2 YYEKEE (reference sequence). In DNA, the CDR3 is TGTGCCAGCAGCCAGGACAGGGGGGGCTCAGATACGCAGTATTTT. It yields the protein CASSQDRGGSDTQYF. The variable domain in full, completed from reference TRBV5-5 and TRBJ2-3, reads DAGVTQSPTHLIKTRGQQVTLRCSPISGHKSVSWYQQVLGQGPQFIFQYYEKEERGRGNFPDRFSARQFPNYSSELNVNALLLGDSALYLCASSQDRGGSDTQYFGPGTRLTVL.

The V and J genes are TRBV28 and TRBJ1-5; the D gene is possibly TRBD1 (6 bases). Trimming took off 3 bases at V and 5 bases at J, with 17 bases between the two ends. Looked up from germline, CDR1 is MDHEN and CDR2 is SYDVKM. The CDR3 is 16 residues long. CDR3 DNA: TGTGCCAGCAGTTTTCCAGGCACAGGGACTTATCAGCCCCAGCATTTT. Translation: CASSFPGTGTYQPQHF.

The chain employs TRBV10-2 and TRBJ2-1; 8 nucleotides align to TRBD2. The CDR3 totals 15 residues. The V segment lost 8 bases and the J segment 3 bases; nucleotides outside the gene matches: 9. The germline V gene has CDR1 WSHSY and CDR2 SAAADI. CDR3 loop: CASAGLAEDYNEQFF. In DNA form, the CDR3 reads TGCGCCAGCGCCGGACTAGCCGAAGACTACAATGAGCAGTTCTTC.

In nucleotides, the CDR3 is TGTGCCATCAGTGAGGACAGGGTGGGTGGCTACACCTTC. This sequence encodes CAISEDRVGGYTF. The chain links TRBV10-3 to TRBJ1-2; 7 bases are shared with TRBD1. The V gene's germline CDR1 is ENHRY and CDR2 SYGVKD. The ends lost 2 bases at V and 7 bases at J; junction bases unmatched: 4. This CDR3 is 13 amino acids long.

The rearrangement joins TRBV9 to TRBJ1-1, with D possibly matching TRBD1 (5 bases). The CDR3 covers 17 residues. Per the germline V gene, CDR1 is SGDLS and CDR2 is YYNGEE. The V end lost 4 bases, the J end lost 1 base, and 20 bases lay between the germline ends. As DNA, the CDR3 is TGTGCCAGCAGCCCTTTACCGGGACTCCTGAAGAACACTGAAGCTTTCTTT. This translates into CASSPLPGLLKNTEAFF.

The chain is built from TRBV19 and TRBJ1-5, with a possible D match to TRBD1 (6 bases). Trimming removed 7 bases at V and 7 bases at J, with 14 bases between. The germline CDR1 and CDR2 sequences are LNHDA and SQIVND (reference sequence). The length of the CDR3 is 13 residues. Written as DNA, the CDR3 is TGTGCCAGTACCACACAGGGTCGACAGCCCCAGCATTTT. Protein sequence: CASTTQGRQPQHF.

This chain joins TRBV9 and TRBJ2-1, with 11 bases fitting TRBD2. V lost 0 bases to trimming and J lost 9 bases; unmatched junction nucleotides: 26. The CDR3 is made up of 22 amino acids. Germline-derived CDR1 and CDR2 are SGDLS and YYNGEE. The chain's CDR3 is CASSVGTWGGAFSGRAEGEQFF. CDR3 in DNA: TGTGCCAGCAGCGTAGGGACCTGGGGGGGCGCTTTTAGCGGGAGGGCCGAGGGTGAGCAGTTCTTC.

This chain links TRBV5-4 with TRBJ2-2; D is unclear. The CDR3 loop spans 13 amino acids. Germline V gives CDR1 SGHNT, CDR2 YYREEE (reference sequence). V was clipped by 1 base and J by 6 bases, with 7 bases between them. Here the CDR3 reads CASSLRRSGELFF. In DNA form, the CDR3 reads TGTGCCAGCAGCTTGCGTAGGTCCGGGGAGCTGTTTTTT. The variable domain in full, with the rest retrieved from reference TRBV5-4 and TRBJ2-2, is ETGVTQSPTHLIKTRGQQVTLRCSSQSGHNTVSWYQQALGQGPQFIFQYYREEENGRGNFPPRFSGLQFPNYSSELNVNALELDDSALYLCASSLRRSGELFFGEGSRLTVL.

J is TRBJ2-5 and V is TRBV30; the D is unclear. The CDR3 is made up of 12 amino acids. The V end was cut by 5 bases, the J end by 3 bases, with 10 bases between. CDR1 and CDR2 from the germline V gene are GTSNPN and SVGIG (reference sequence). CDR3 amino acids: CAWDGLKETQYF. The CDR3 DNA reads TGTGCCTGGGACGGATTAAAAGAGACCCAGTACTTC.

The CDR3 here is CASSGVLGGRTEAFF. DNA for the CDR3: TGTGCCAGCAGTGGGGTGCTGGGGGGGCGAACTGAAGCTTTCTTT. The J gene is TRBJ1-1, the V gene TRBV25-1; a weak D match, TRBD1 (6 bases). V lost 4 bases and J lost 5, with 17 bases in between. The CDR3 runs to 15 residues. The V gene's germline CDR1 is MGHDK and CDR2 SYGVNS.

The chain joins TRBV7-9 to TRBJ2-7, with D perhaps matching TRBD2 (6 bases). Trimming took off 4 bases at V and 5 bases at J, with 15 bases between the two ends. Germline-derived CDR1 and CDR2 are SEHNR and FQNEAQ (reference sequence). CDR3 size: 14 residues. CDR3 loop: CASSSWGVSNEQYF. In DNA, the CDR3 is TGTGCCAGCAGCTCGTGGGGGGTTTCCAACGAGCAGTACTTC.

The chain has TRBV4-2 and TRBJ1-3; 8 bases align to TRBD1. CDR1 is LGHNA, CDR2 YNFKEQ, per germline. There are 15 residues in the CDR3. Losses at the gene ends were 4 bases for V and 4 bases for J; bases not matched to a gene: 6. The DNA for the CDR3 is TGTGCCAGCAGCCCCCAAGGACAGGGAGGAAACACCATATATTTT. Amino acid sequence: CASSPQGQGGNTIYF.

CDR3 protein: CASSESAGTASYTF. The CDR3 region has the DNA TGTGCCAGCAGTGAATCCGCCGGGACAGCGAGCTACACCTTC. This rearrangement joins TRBV25-1 to TRBJ1-2; 7 bases map to TRBD1. Trimming cost V 1 base and J 9 bases; bases outside gene matches: 8. Germline CDR1 MGHDK, CDR2 SYGVNS. The CDR3 totals 14 residues.

With respect to this clone: A read error is possible here, since a much larger clone lies one base away. V is TRBV5-1 and J is TRBJ1-1; D may be TRBD1 (6 bases). Germline V gives CDR1 SGHRS, CDR2 YFSETQ. The CDR3 loop spans 12 amino acids. Trimming shortened V by 5 bases and J by 1 base, and 6 bases separated the two germline ends. The CDR3 nucleotides are TGCGCCAGCAGACAGGGGAACACTGAAGCTTTCTTT. It translates to CASRQGNTEAFF.

As DNA, the CDR3 is TGTGCCAGCAGCCATAGCGGGGGGGGAAACATTCAGTACTTC. Its translation is CASSHSGGGNIQYF. The V and J genes are TRBV14 and TRBJ2-4; 11 nucleotides agree with TRBD2. V was pared by 3 bases and J by 6 bases, with 1 base of the junction left unmatched. The CDR3 sequence is 14 residues long. CDR1 is SGHDN, CDR2 FVKESK, per germline.

This clone was counted a single time. The rearrangement uses TRBV4-2 and TRBJ1-4; maybe TRBD1 (5 bases). The CDR3 runs 14 residues. The V end was cut by 1 base, the J end by 6 bases, with 9 bases between. CDR1 is LGHNA and CDR2 is YNFKEQ in the germline V gene. The CDR3 nucleotides are TGTGCCAGCAGCCAAGGCGGGGGTGATGAAAAACTGTTTTTT. Translation: CASSQGGGDEKLFF.

The chain recombines TRBV11-3 with TRBJ2-5; perhaps TRBD2 as D (6 bases). The germline gives CDR1 SGHNT, CDR2 YENEEA. There are 15 residues in the CDR3. Trimming shortened V by 5 bases and J by 6 bases, and 19 bases separated the two germline ends. Here the CDR3 reads CASSHRDSAEKTQYF. Written as DNA, the CDR3 is TGTGCCAGCAGCCACCGGGACTCAGCAGAAAAGACCCAGTACTTC. Using reference TRBV11-3 and TRBJ2-5 for the parts outside the CDR3, the full variable domain is EAGVVQSPRYKIIEKKQPVAFWCNPISGHNTLYWYLQNLGQGPELLIRYENEEAVDDSQLPKDRFSAERLKGVDSTLKIQPAELGDSAVYLCASSHRDSAEKTQYFGPGTRLLVL.